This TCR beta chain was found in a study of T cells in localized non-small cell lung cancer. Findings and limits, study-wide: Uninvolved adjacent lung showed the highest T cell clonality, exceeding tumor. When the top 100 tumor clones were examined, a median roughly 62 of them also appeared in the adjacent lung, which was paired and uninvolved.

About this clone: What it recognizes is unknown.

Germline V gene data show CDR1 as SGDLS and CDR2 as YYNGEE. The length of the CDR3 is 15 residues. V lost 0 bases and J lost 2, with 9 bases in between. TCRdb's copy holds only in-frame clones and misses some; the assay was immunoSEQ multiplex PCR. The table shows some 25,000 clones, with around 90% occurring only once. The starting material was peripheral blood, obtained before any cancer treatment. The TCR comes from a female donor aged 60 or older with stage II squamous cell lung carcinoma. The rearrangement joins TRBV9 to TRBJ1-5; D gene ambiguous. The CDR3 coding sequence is TGTGCCAGCAGCGTAGAAGGTAGGGGCAATCAGCCCCAGCATTTT. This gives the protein CASSVEGRGNQPQHF. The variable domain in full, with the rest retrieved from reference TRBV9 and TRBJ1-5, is DSGVTQTPKHLITATGQRVTLRCSPRSGDLSVYWYQQSLDQGLQFLIQYYNGEERAKGNILERFSAQQFPDLHSELNLSSLELGDSALYFCASSVEGRGNQPQHFGDGTRLSIL.